This T cell receptor beta chain was profiled in a study of OX40 agonist ivuxolimab in advanced cancers. Study in general: Ivuxolimab, which patients received intravenously every 2 weeks, was dosed at 0.01 to 10 mg/kg.

CDR3 length: 13 amino acids. V was clipped by 2 bases and J by 9 bases, with 11 bases between them. Germline CDR1 KGHSH, CDR2 LQKENI. The table came from immunoSEQ multiplex PCR; TCRdb's copy has only in-frame clones and leaves some out. The data show 40,000 to 45,000 clones, about 90% seen once. This clonotype originated in an adult with an advanced solid tumor such as melanoma, head and neck, liver or kidney cancer. The material was CD4+ or CD8+ T cells sorted from blood, obtained in a trial of the OX40 agonist ivuxolimab. This chain connects TRBV18 to TRBJ1-3, with D perhaps matching TRBD1 (5 bases). CDR3 sequence (DNA): TGTGCCAGCTCACCAGCTCAGGGTACCACCATATATTTT. The encoded protein is CASSPAQGTTIYF.